Listed here are 5 T cell receptor beta chains from one sample, sequenced in a study of vaccination and CD4 T cells after COVID-19. No antigens are known for them. Stated treatment: roughly ten-day PBMC culture with coronavirus spike peptide pools or control peptides (ViraFEST assay). Sequencing of the DNA from cultured CD4+ T cells was carried out with the Oncomine TCR Beta short-read assay. TCRdb redid the calling of the PCR reads with MiXCR, one entry per CDR3 protein. The sample includes under 20,000 distinct CDR3 sequences, roughly 76% of them seen just once. Sequenced sample: CD4+ T cells from blood, cultured in vitro. These receptors came from a human donor who had recovered from COVID-19.

The CDR3 DNA sequence: TGTGCCAGCAGCTTGGAAGGAGTCACAGATACGCAGTATTTT. It encodes CASSLEGVTDTQYF. The chain recombines TRBV5-4 with TRBJ2-3; D is undetermined. Germline CDR1 and CDR2: SGHNT and YYREEE (reference sequence). CDR3 length: 14 amino acids. Trimming took 0 bases from V and 2 from J, leaving 7 bases between them.

This clonotype has a handful of counts. The genes are TRBV12-3 or TRBV12-4 and TRBJ1-2; D is uncertain. This CDR3 is 14 amino acids long. With 6 bases removed from V and 0 bases from J, the gap between germline ends came to 11 bases. CDR3 loop: CASSPGYTNYGYTF. The CDR3 region has the DNA TGTGCCAGCAGCCCCGGATATACTAACTATGGCTACACCTTC.

The chain combines TRBV29-1 with TRBJ2-3; D is undetermined. The CDR3 is 12 amino acids. V was shortened by 5 bases and J by 6 bases, with 12 bases between the two germline ends. The germline V gene has CDR1 SQVTM and CDR2 ANQGSEA. CDR3 nucleotides: TGCAGCGTTAGTCCCGCCACGGATACGCAGTATTTT. Its protein product is CSVSPATDTQYF.

This chain uses TRBV19 with TRBJ1-2; D may be TRBD1 (5 bases). Trimming took 3 bases from V and 4 from J, leaving 12 bases between them. The CDR3 extends over 14 amino acids. The germline gives CDR1 LNHDA, CDR2 SQIVND (reference sequence). The CDR3: CASSIGDRTYGYTF. CDR3 DNA: TGTGCCAGTAGTATTGGTGACAGAACCTATGGCTACACCTTC.

The gene calls are TRBV2 and TRBJ2-3, with 9 bases identical to TRBD1. The germline V gene has CDR1 SNHLY and CDR2 FYNNEI. CDR3 length: 14 residues. Trimming at V came to 5 bases and at J to 7 bases, leaving 7 bases not matched to a gene. The CDR3: CASSPTGGRNTQYF. In nucleotides, the CDR3 is TGTGCCAGCAGTCCGACAGGGGGGCGAAATACGCAGTATTTT.